This T cell receptor (beta chain) was sequenced during a study of shared clonotypes between healthy human individuals. Study-level points and caveats: Some naive CD4 clonotypes, 4% to 6%, turned up in common across four donors. In general, naive subsets displayed greater estimated richness than memory subsets did.

Sequencing was performed with immunoSEQ multiplex PCR; in TCRdb, only in-frame clones are kept and a portion is missing. This sample carries around 2.5 million clones, over 85% of them seen once, and the ten largest clones take around 0.4%. The V end was cut by 1 base, the J end by 11 bases, with 14 bases between. This CDR3 has 14 amino acids. Germline loops: CDR1 MGHRA, CDR2 YSYEKL. In regard to this clone: The antigen is unknown.

J is TRBJ1-4 and V is TRBV4-1; D is unclear. The sequencing input was naive CD4+ T cells from PBMCs. The subset was: CD45RA+ positively selected. The origin of this receptor is a young man in good health. Some clones in this sample may be carry-over from other donors' samples. The CDR3 bases are TGCGCCAGCAGCCAAGTTCTGAATAGCTGGAAACTGTTTTTT. It yields the protein CASSQVLNSWKLFF.